A selection of T cell receptor beta chains follows, all from one sample in a study of blood T cell repertoires in COVID-19. The protocol was immunoSEQ multiplex PCR, while the TCRdb copy is restricted to in-frame clones and leaves out a portion. Of some 230,000 clones detected, roughly 84% appear once; the ten largest clones hold about 7.4%. Input material: peripheral blood. The receptor source for this set is a woman between 45 and 65 years old with acute or convalescent COVID-19. Both conserved end residues are part of each CDR3. The D gene is left open where the match is weak. A clone size is listed for some rows: how often the clone was seen (once, few, many), or a class if it is expanded.

j_call	clone_size	d_call	v_call	cdr3_length	cdr3_aa	cdr3_nt
TRBJ2-3	-	TRBD2	TRBV3-1/TRBV3-2	19	CASSQDRPLAGEQSDTQYF	TGTGCCAGCAGCCAAGATCGTCCTCTAGCGGGAGAACAATCAGATACGCAGTATTTT
TRBJ2-7	-	TRBD2	TRBV5-4	16	CASSLDRASGTYEQYF	TGTGCCAGCAGCTTGGATCGGGCTAGCGGGACCTACGAGCAGTACTTC
TRBJ2-1	once	-	TRBV7-3	13	CASSFRGSTEQFF	TGTGCCAGCAGCTTCCGAGGTAGCACTGAGCAGTTCTTC
TRBJ1-6	-	-	TRBV7-9	12	CASSRQVSPLHF	TGTGCCAGCAGTCGACAGGTGTCACCCCTCCACTTT
TRBJ2-7	-	TRBD1	TRBV2	13	CASFGDRGYEQYF	TGTGCCAGTTTCGGGGACAGGGGTTACGAGCAGTACTTC
TRBJ2-7	-	TRBD1	TRBV19	14	CASSRGGDSYEQYF	TGTGCCAGTAGTAGAGGGGGCGACTCCTACGAGCAGTACTTC
TRBJ1-4	-	-	TRBV27	14	CASSRRNSNEKLFF	TGTGCCAGCAGTCGGCGGAACTCTAATGAAAAACTGTTTTTT
TRBJ2-5	-	TRBD1	TRBV7-9	15	CASSLTDRPQETQYF	TGTGCCAGCAGCCTGACGGACAGGCCCCAAGAGACCCAGTACTTC
TRBJ1-2	-	TRBD1	TRBV7-9	17	CASSTGGSVGANYGYTF	TGTGCCAGCAGCACAGGGGGCAGCGTAGGGGCTAACTATGGCTACACCTTC
TRBJ2-7	-	TRBD1	TRBV4-2	15	CASSQETGISYEQYF	TGTGCCAGCAGCCAAGAGACAGGGATCTCCTACGAGCAGTACTTC
TRBJ2-3	few	TRBD1	TRBV10-3	16	CAISEPGQGPGDTQYF	TGTGCCATCAGTGAGCCGGGACAGGGGCCTGGGGATACGCAGTATTTT
TRBJ1-5	-	-	TRBV5-1	15	CASSSTGYPNQPQHF	TGCGCCAGCAGCTCGACAGGATACCCAAATCAGCCCCAGCATTTT
TRBJ1-2	once	-	TRBV28	15	CASSSSRTVGGGYTF	TGTGCCAGCAGTTCCTCCCGGACAGTCGGAGGTGGCTACACCTTC
TRBJ2-3	-	-	TRBV9	14	CASSVEPSGSGQYF	TGTGCCAGCAGCGTAGAGCCCTCCGGGAGTGGGCAGTATTTT
TRBJ1-1	-	-	TRBV11-2	13	CASSLTRYTEAFF	TGTGCCAGCAGCTTAACCAGGTACACTGAAGCTTTCTTT
TRBJ2-7	-	-	TRBV5-1	14	CASSGGLSSYEQYF	TGCGCCAGCAGCGGGGGCTTGAGTTCCTACGAGCAGTACTTC
TRBJ2-7	-	TRBD2	TRBV28	14	CASSERGYTYEQYF	TGTGCCAGCAGTGAGCGGGGTTACACCTACGAGCAGTACTTC
TRBJ2-3	-	-	TRBV7-8	13	CASSLARTDTQYF	TGTGCCAGCAGCTTAGCGCGGACAGATACGCAGTATTTT
TRBJ1-4	-	TRBD1	TRBV10-3	15	CAISASDRENEKLFF	TGTGCCATCAGTGCCAGTGACAGGGAAAATGAAAAACTGTTTTTT
TRBJ2-4	-	-	TRBV4-3	15	CASSPRSLGENIQYF	TGCGCCAGCAGCCCCAGATCCCTGGGCGAAAACATTCAGTACTTC
TRBJ1-5	few	TRBD1	TRBV20-1	15	CSAIEAGTGNQPQHF	TGCAGTGCTATTGAAGCCGGGACAGGGAATCAGCCCCAGCATTTT
TRBJ2-2	-	TRBD2	TRBV5-4	16	CASSSGTSGRSGELFF	TGTGCCAGCAGCTCCGGGACTAGCGGGAGGTCAGGGGAGCTGTTTTTT
TRBJ2-1	-	TRBD2	TRBV7-8	16	CASSTTSGVSYNEQFF	TGTGCCAGCAGCACGACTAGCGGGGTCTCCTACAATGAGCAGTTCTTC
TRBJ2-2	-	TRBD2	TRBV30	15	CAWSKPGLASGELFF	TGTGCCTGGAGTAAACCGGGACTAGCGAGCGGGGAGCTGTTTTTT